These 9 T cell receptor beta chains share one sample of origin, sequenced in a study of blood T cell repertoires in COVID-19. Here immunoSEQ multiplex PCR was the method, and the copy in TCRdb shows in-frame clones only, minus some. Here the sample spans approximately 210,000 clones, roughly nine tenths being singletons. What was sequenced was peripheral blood. These receptors were taken from a man aged 65 to 85 with acute or convalescent COVID-19.

The rearrangement links TRBV4-3 to TRBJ2-7; the match to TRBD1 covers 8 bases. The germline V gene has CDR1 LGHNA and CDR2 YSLEER. Trimming at V came to 3 bases and at J to 1 base, leaving 5 bases not matched to a gene. The CDR3 is made up of 15 amino acids. The CDR3 DNA is TGCGCCAGCAGCCATAATCAGGGGGCTTCCTACGAGCAGTACTTC. It translates to CASSHNQGASYEQYF.

The rearrangement links TRBV30 to TRBJ1-3; tentative D call: TRBD1 (6 bases). Germline CDR1 GTSNPN, CDR2 SVGIG (reference sequence). The CDR3 length is 14 residues. The ends were cut back, 5 bases at V and 0 bases at J, with 11 bases in the middle. The CDR3 is CAWDRLDSGNTIYF. In nucleotides, the CDR3 is TGTGCCTGGGACAGGTTGGACTCTGGAAACACCATATATTTT.

The gene calls are TRBV7-3 and TRBJ1-3; D is uncertain. Looked up from germline, CDR1 is SGHTA and CDR2 is FQGTGA. Trimming cost V 3 bases and J 2 bases, with 5 bases left between them. CDR3 length: 13 residues. The CDR3 DNA reads as TGTGCCAGCAGCTTCAGGCCTGGAAACACCATATATTTT. Protein: CASSFRPGNTIYF.

The chain recombines TRBV6-5 with TRBJ2-2, with D maybe TRBD2 (5 bases). The CDR3 consists of 16 residues. V was cut by 2 bases and J by 0 bases, with 10 bases left in between. Germline loops: CDR1 MNHEY, CDR2 SVGAGI. The CDR3 bases are TGTGCCAGCAGTTACCAGTCGGGGTCGAACACCGGGGAGCTGTTTTTT. It encodes CASSYQSGSNTGELFF.

The CDR3 region is CASSSLAGGPQDTQYF. The CDR3 DNA sequence: TGTGCCAGCAGCTCCTTAGCGGGAGGGCCCCAAGATACGCAGTATTTT. The rearrangement links TRBV9 to TRBJ2-3; 11 nucleotides match TRBD2. The V and J ends lost 4 bases and 5 bases, in that order; junction bases with no gene match: 9. This CDR3 contains 16 residues. Germline CDR1 is SGDLS and CDR2 is YYNGEE.

The chain has TRBV6-5 and TRBJ2-1; D not certain. The CDR3 sequence is 14 residues long. With 7 bases removed from V and 0 bases from J, the gap between germline ends came to 10 bases. Germline CDR1 is MNHEY and CDR2 is SVGAGI. Here the CDR3 reads CASNQFLSYNEQFF. CDR3 DNA: TGTGCCAGCAATCAGTTTCTCTCCTACAATGAGCAGTTCTTC.

The chain couples TRBV28 to TRBJ2-7; 7 bases align to TRBD2. Germline-derived CDR1 and CDR2 are MDHEN and SYDVKM. The J segment lost 2 bases and the V segment lost 5 bases, leaving 9 bases of the junction unmatched. The length of the CDR3 is 15 residues. CDR3 in amino acids: CASSPPGTIPYEQYF. DNA of the CDR3: TGTGCCAGCAGTCCCCCCGGGACTATACCCTACGAGCAGTACTTC.

This chain uses TRBV24-1 with TRBJ1-1; D remains unclear. Per germline, CDR1 KGHDR and CDR2 SFDVKD. The CDR3 runs to 12 residues. V was clipped by 7 bases and J by 8 bases, with 13 bases between them. The CDR3 loop is CATSGSSREAFF. In DNA form, the CDR3 reads TGTGCCACCAGCGGTTCGTCGAGGGAAGCTTTCTTT.

In its sample, this clone was seen a few times. The V and J genes are TRBV2 and TRBJ2-1; D is possibly TRBD2 (6 bases). Trimming shortened V by 5 bases and J by 3 bases, and 14 bases separated the two germline ends. The CDR3 is made up of 15 amino acids. From germline, CDR1 is SNHLY and CDR2 FYNNEI. In nucleotides, the CDR3 is TGTGCCAGCAGTCGGGAACCGGGGGACTACAATGAGCAGTTCTTC. Encoded protein: CASSREPGDYNEQFF.